This TCR beta chain was recorded in a study of blood T cell repertoires in COVID-19 (TCRdb year 2020). A note on the overall study: Collaborator samples came from the United States, Italy and Spain and covered acute and convalescent phases of COVID-19. The samples were drawn from two sources: the first 160 participants of the ongoing ImmuneRACE study, and 1,200 or so subjects contributed by 6 global collaborators. Where available, HLA class I and class II types were obtained from metadata supplied by the sample provider rather than from assay-based typing. The repertoires were released in a freely available public database intended as a resource for research on the immune response to SARS-CoV-2. The prospective study material was composed of cDNA or gDNA derived from T cells, B-cell-depleted T cells, or PBMCs. Deeply sampled blood TCRbeta repertoires from subjects exposed to, actively infected with, or recovered from COVID-19 were included in the dataset. Sample metadata almost always included a de-identified subject ID, COVID-19 status, age in years and sex. What the work shows at the level of the full study, not this receptor alone: Clinical and demographic metadata were provided uncurated, with the amount varying by source and participant.

TCRbeta CDR3 regions were amplified from genomic DNA using the immunoSEQ Assay, a bias-controlled multiplex PCR. The paper's processing steps were these. The number of nucleated cells in each sample was estimated by amplification of reference gene primers within the assay. To quantify the absolute abundance of each unique TCRbeta CDR3 rearrangement, sequence reads were collapsed and filtered. For each sample, productive Simpson clonality was calculated as the square root of Simpson's diversity index over productive rearrangements. TCRdb stores this immuneACCESS table with in-frame sequences only. Part of the clones is absent; in the studies checked, under half of the shortfall reflects unresolved V genes, and no reason is known for the rest. V and J calls and clone size are copied from that table; D and trimming were computed from the DNA. The sample table lists around 200,000 clones, 75% to 85% of them with a count of one. The top ten constitute roughly 1.2% of the sample.

CDR1 and CDR2, looked up from the germline V gene (reference sequence), are SEHNR and FQNEAQ. V is pared back by 3 bases and J by 8 bases, with 16 bases lying between the germline termini. The CDR3 goes from the cysteine to the phenylalanine over 14 residues. Here the CDR3 DNA is all that survives: 42 bases in frame from base 1. In Seattle, one collaborating source enrolled patients while the infection was active and tracked those patients longitudinally over the course of disease. Collaborating institutions collected whole blood in K2EDTA tubes following their own protocols. For TCRbeta analysis, collaborator samples were shipped as frozen whole blood, as isolated PBMCs, or as DNA extracted from either sample type. Of note for this clone: The clone's antigen remains unknown. No per-base quality is available; no much larger clone lies one base away.

The chain was built from TRBV7-9 and TRBJ1-2; confidence is insufficient to name the D gene. The source is a woman aged 25 to 39 with COVID-19, enrolled during active disease. The specimen was peripheral blood. The DNA sequence is TGTGCCAGCAGCTTTGAAGCCGGTTCGTCCGGCTACACCTTC. This translates into CASSFEAGSSGYTF. Where the CDR3 stops, the reference TRBV7-9 and TRBJ1-2 genes take over; the full variable domain is DTGVSQNPRHKITKRGQNVTFRCDPISEHNRLYWYRQTLGQGPEFLTYFQNEAQLEKSRLLSDRFSAERPKGSFSTLEIQRTEQGDSAMYLCASSFEAGSSGYTFGSGTRLTVV.